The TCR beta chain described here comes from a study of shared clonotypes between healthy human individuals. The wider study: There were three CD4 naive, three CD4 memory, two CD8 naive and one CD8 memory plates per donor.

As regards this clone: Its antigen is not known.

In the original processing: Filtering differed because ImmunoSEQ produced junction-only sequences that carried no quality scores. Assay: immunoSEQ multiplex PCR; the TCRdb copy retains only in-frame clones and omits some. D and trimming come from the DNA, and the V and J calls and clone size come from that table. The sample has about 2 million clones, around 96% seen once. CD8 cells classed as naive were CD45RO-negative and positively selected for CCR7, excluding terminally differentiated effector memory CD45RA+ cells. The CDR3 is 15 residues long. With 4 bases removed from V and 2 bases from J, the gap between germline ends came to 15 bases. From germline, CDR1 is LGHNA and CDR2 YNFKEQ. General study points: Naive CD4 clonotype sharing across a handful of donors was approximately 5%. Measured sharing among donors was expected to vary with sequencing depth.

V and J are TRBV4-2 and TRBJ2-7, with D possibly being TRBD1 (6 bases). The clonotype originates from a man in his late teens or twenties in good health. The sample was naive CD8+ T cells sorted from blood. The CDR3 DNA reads TGTGCCAGCAGCCCTCGTCCGGGACAAGCCTACGAGCAGTACTTC. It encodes CASSPRPGQAYEQYF.